This T cell receptor beta chain was captured in a study of T-cell reconstitution after alpha-beta-depleted transplantation in children. This CDR3 has 11 residues. The V and J ends lost 8 bases and 5 bases respectively, with 9 bases between them. Overall study findings and caveats: The high TCRbeta diversity at day 60 in some patients came from surviving recipient T cells and thymic progenitors.

Details on this clonotype: Its antigen is undetermined.

Unique molecular identifiers were used to barcode this TCRbeta library. TCRdb used MiXCR to reprocess the PCR reads, holding one entry per CDR3 protein. This table holds about 980,000 distinct CDR3 sequences, 25% to 30% found once. The sequencing here drew on PBMCs, mostly from graft donor cells, taken 360 days after TCRalphabeta/CD19-depleted stem cell transplant. The chain carries TRBV12-3 or TRBV12-4 and TRBJ2-5; D is perhaps TRBD2 (5 bases). This TCR came from a boy younger than two who had a stem cell transplant for SCID, so the T cells may come from the graft donor. The CDR3 sequence: CASGPGETQYF. CDR3 nucleotide sequence: TGTGCCAGCGGCCCGGGGGAGACCCAGTACTTC.